Shown below are 13 T cell receptor beta chains from a single sample sequenced in a study of T cells in Graves' hyperthyroidism and ophthalmopathy (dated by TCRdb to the late 2010s). The method was multiplex PCR. The sequencer was an Illumina HiSeq 2000. Amplification of TCR beta CDR3 regions was carried out from RNA transcripts. The first round of RT-PCR for the TCR CDR3 was performed with the HTBI primer set and the Qiagen OneStep RT-PCR kit. TCRdb reprocessed the public reads (quality trimming at Q25 with fastp, clone calling with MiXCR) and kept in-frame beta chains. CDR3 protein duplicates are merged, each entry listing the most common genes and DNA. The sample data list more than 500,000 distinct CDR3 sequences, and 15% to 20% of these were observed just once. The ten largest clonotypes hold about 29% of the sample. Sequenced input: blood. The receptors stem from a woman in her thirties with Graves' ophthalmopathy.

This chain connects TRBV12-3 or TRBV12-4 to TRBJ2-5; D is undetermined. The CDR3 contains 15 residues. V was trimmed by 5 bases and J by 1 base, leaving 14 bases between them. CDR3 residues: CASSPLPPPQETQYF. DNA of the CDR3: TGTGCCAGCAGTCCACTCCCCCCCCCCCAAGAGACCCAGTACTTC.

A remark on this clonotype: Just one base apart from a much larger clone, this may be a read error. Here the CDR3 omits its conserved ending phenylalanine or tryptophan, so a read error is the likely source. This rearrangement joins TRBV3-1 to TRBJ2-7, with unresolved D. The length of the CDR3 is 13 residues. V gave up 0 bases and J gave up 1 base, with 4 bases separating them. Germline V gene lookup returns CDR1 LGHDT and CDR2 YNNKEL (reference sequence). CDR3 amino acids: CASSQDSSYEQYS. The CDR3 nucleotides read TGTGCCAGCAGCCAAGACAGTTCCTACGAGCAGTACTCC.

This clonotype has a count of ten or more. This sequence joins TRBV7-2 and TRBJ2-5, with 14 positions matching TRBD2. J lost 2 bases, V lost 5 bases, and 10 bases had no gene match. The CDR3 consists of 18 residues. Germline CDR1 is SGHTA and CDR2 is FQGNSA. The CDR3 DNA is TGTGCCAGCAGCCCGGGACTAGCGGGAGTTCCTCTACAAGAGACCCAGTACTTC. Amino acid sequence: CASSPGLAGVPLQETQYF.

This clonotype was counted a few times. A much larger clone sits a single nucleotide away, making a read error possible. The chain couples TRBV2 to TRBJ2-5, with D unresolved. Germline V CDR1 and CDR2: SNHLY, FYNNEI. V gave up 1 base and J gave up 7 bases, with 7 bases separating them. The CDR3 is 12 amino acids. CDR3 coding DNA: TGTGCCAGCAGTGAAGGAGTTGGGACCCAGTACTTC. Encoded protein: CASSEGVGTQYF. Full variable domain (remainder filled in from reference TRBV2 and TRBJ2-5): EPEVTQTPSHQVTQMGQEVILRCVPISNHLYFYWYRQILGQKVEFLVSFYNNEISEKSEIFDDQFSVERPDGSNFTLKIRSTKLEDSAMYFCASSEGVGTQYFGPGTRLLVL.

The chain carries TRBV28 and TRBJ2-7; 7 nucleotides match TRBD2. J lost 4 bases, V lost 2 bases, and 5 bases had no gene match. The CDR3 has 14 residues. Germline values: CDR1 MDHEN, CDR2 SYDVKM. CDR3 loop: CASSLAGELYEQYF. The CDR3, as DNA: TGTGCCAGCAGTTTAGCGGGGGAGTTATACGAGCAGTACTTC.

In this sample, this clonotype turned up a few times. This rearrangement joins TRBV7-9 to TRBJ1-1; 7 nucleotides line up with TRBD1. Germline V CDR1 and CDR2: SEHNR, FQNEAQ (reference sequence). The junction had 12 bases not matched to a gene; V was cut back by 6 bases and J by 5 bases. The CDR3 length is 15 residues. The CDR3 sequence: CASRLPTGVRTEAFF. The DNA of the CDR3 is TGTGCCAGCAGGTTGCCCACAGGGGTGCGAACTGAAGCTTTCTTT.

The table lists this clonotype with many counts. V is TRBV7-2 and J is TRBJ2-2, with D unclear. This CDR3 has 15 amino acids. V was trimmed by 7 bases and J by 2 bases, leaving 14 bases between them. Germline CDR1 is SGHTA and CDR2 is FQGNSA. In DNA form, the CDR3 reads TGTGCCAGCACCCCCCCCATCTTAAACACCGGGGAGCTGTTTTTT. Translation: CASTPPILNTGELFF.

The table lists this clonotype with many counts. The chain couples TRBV28 to TRBJ1-2; no clear D gene. The CDR3 is 11 residues long. With 6 bases removed from V and 8 bases from J, the gap between germline ends came to 10 bases. Germline V gene sequence: CDR1 MDHEN, CDR2 SYDVKM. DNA for the CDR3: TGTGCCAGCAGCCCGGCCGGAGGCTACACCTTC. This translates into CASSPAGGYTF.

This clonotype was recorded at least ten times. The rearrangement uses TRBV20-1 and TRBJ2-1; perhaps TRBD1 as D (5 bases). This CDR3 has 15 amino acids. Germline V lookup: CDR1 DFQATT, CDR2 SNEGSKA (reference sequence). V gave up 6 bases and J gave up 5 bases, with 20 bases separating them. CDR3 nucleotides: TGCAGTGCGCAGAATGGGGCGACGAGTGACAATGAGCAGTTCTTC. It encodes CSAQNGATSDNEQFF.

Ten or more counts support this clonotype. The gene calls are TRBV3-1 and TRBJ1-1, with unresolved D. CDR1 is LGHDT, CDR2 YNNKEL, per germline (reference sequence). Trimming cost V 1 base and J 0 bases, with 6 bases left between them. The CDR3 contains 14 residues. The CDR3 DNA reads as TGTGCCAGCAGCCAAGCCGCGTTGAACACTGAAGCTTTCTTT. Its translation is CASSQAALNTEAFF.

This clonotype came up many times. The chain links TRBV20-1 to TRBJ2-7; D unresolved. This CDR3 region has 13 residues. Between the trimmed V and J ends, which lost 4 bases and 0 bases, there was a span of 10 bases. CDR1 and CDR2 from the germline V gene are DFQATT and SNEGSKA (reference sequence). The CDR3 is CSANYASSYEQYF. The CDR3 DNA sequence: TGCAGTGCTAATTACGCCAGCTCCTACGAGCAGTACTTC.

This clonotype has at least ten counts. The chain recombines TRBV20-1 with TRBJ2-7, with a possible D match to TRBD1 (5 bases). V lost 0 bases and J 3 bases, leaving 6 bases between the germline ends. The CDR3 is 12 amino acids. Germline CDR1 and CDR2: DFQATT and SNEGSKA (reference sequence). The CDR3 DNA sequence: TGCAGTGCTAGAGAGCAGGGCTACGAGCAGTACTTC. It specifies CSAREQGYEQYF.

This clonotype was observed at least ten times. V is TRBV5-1 and J is TRBJ2-7, with 8 nucleotides matching TRBD2. The ends lost 4 bases at V and 3 bases at J; junction bases unmatched: 6. This CDR3 has 14 amino acids. Germline CDR1 SGHRS, CDR2 YFSETQ. CDR3 amino acids: CASSRSTSGYEQYF. The CDR3 DNA reads TGCGCCAGCAGCCGTTCTACTAGCGGCTACGAGCAGTACTTC. The full variable domain, in which reference TRBV5-1 and TRBJ2-7 provide the parts outside the CDR3, is KAGVTQTPRYLIKTRGQQVTLSCSPISGHRSVSWYQQTPGQGLQFLFEYFSETQRNKGNFPGRFSGRQFSNSRSEMNVSTLELGDSALYLCASSRSTSGYEQYFGPGTRLTVT.